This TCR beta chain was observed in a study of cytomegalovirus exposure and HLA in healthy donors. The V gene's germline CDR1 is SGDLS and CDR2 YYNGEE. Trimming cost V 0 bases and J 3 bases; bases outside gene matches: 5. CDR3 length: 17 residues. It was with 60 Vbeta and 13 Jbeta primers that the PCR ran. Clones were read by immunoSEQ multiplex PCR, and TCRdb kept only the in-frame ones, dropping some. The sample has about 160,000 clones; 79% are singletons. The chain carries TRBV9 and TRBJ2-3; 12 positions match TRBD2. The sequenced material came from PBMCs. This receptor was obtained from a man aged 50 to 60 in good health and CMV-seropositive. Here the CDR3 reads CASSVGASGRATDTQYF. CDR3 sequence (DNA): TGTGCCAGCAGCGTAGGGGCTAGCGGGAGGGCTACAGATACGCAGTATTTT.